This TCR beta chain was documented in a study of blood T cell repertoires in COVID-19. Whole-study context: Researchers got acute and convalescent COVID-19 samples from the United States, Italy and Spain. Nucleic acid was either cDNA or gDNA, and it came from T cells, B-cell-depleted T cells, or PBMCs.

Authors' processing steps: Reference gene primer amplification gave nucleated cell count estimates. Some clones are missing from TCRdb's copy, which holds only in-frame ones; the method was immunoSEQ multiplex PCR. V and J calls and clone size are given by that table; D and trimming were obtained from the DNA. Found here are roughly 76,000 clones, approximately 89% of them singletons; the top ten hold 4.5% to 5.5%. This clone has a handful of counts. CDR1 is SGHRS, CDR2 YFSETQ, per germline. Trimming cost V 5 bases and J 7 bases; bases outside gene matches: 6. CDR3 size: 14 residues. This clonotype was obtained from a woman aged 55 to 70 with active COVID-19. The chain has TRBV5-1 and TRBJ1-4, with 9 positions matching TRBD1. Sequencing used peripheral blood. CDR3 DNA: TGCGCCAGCAGACAGGGGGCAGGTGGTGAAAAACTGTTTTTT. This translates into CASRQGAGGEKLFF. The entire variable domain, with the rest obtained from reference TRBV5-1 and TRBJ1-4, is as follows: KAGVTQTPRYLIKTRGQQVTLSCSPISGHRSVSWYQQTPGQGLQFLFEYFSETQRNKGNFPGRFSGRQFSNSRSEMNVSTLELGDSALYLCASRQGAGGEKLFFGSGTQLSVL.